The rows below give T cell receptor beta chains drawn from one sample of a study of blood T cell repertoires in COVID-19. The data were produced by immunoSEQ multiplex PCR, yet TCRdb's version contains in-frame clones alone and is incomplete. The table lists fewer than 200,000 clones, roughly four fifths of them singletons. Sequenced sample: peripheral blood. The receptors were sampled from a woman aged 65 to 85 with COVID-19, enrolled during active disease. Both conserved end residues are trimmed from each CDR3. The D gene is left open where the match is weak. The size entry is marked missing in some rows and otherwise reads once, few, many or a size class.

size,J,D,V,CDR3
-,TRBJ2-3,TRBD2,TRBV7-2,ASLRLAGADTQY
-,TRBJ2-6,-,TRBV6-1,ASSEEWHSGANVLT
-,TRBJ1-5,TRBD1,TRBV6-6,ASSHRQGGSNQPQH
-,TRBJ2-7,TRBD2,TRBV19,ASSKTSGSPDEQY
few,TRBJ1-1,TRBD1,TRBV29-1,SVELSTGTGRITTEAF
-,TRBJ1-1,TRBD1,TRBV10-3,AIGPDRESTEAF
-,TRBJ1-4,-,TRBV14,ASSVTGGNEKLF
-,TRBJ1-5,TRBD1,TRBV28,ASSPEGQGFQPQH
-,TRBJ2-6,TRBD1,TRBV4-1,ASSRPQGVSSGANVLT
-,TRBJ1-4,-,TRBV30,AWRTDEKLF
-,TRBJ2-7,-,TRBV7-2,ASSFGSGGAYEQY
-,TRBJ1-2,-,TRBV12-3/TRBV12-4,ASSSRPDGYT
-,TRBJ2-3,-,TRBV7-9,ASSLASGATDTQY
-,TRBJ2-3,TRBD1,TRBV20-1,SASVQGVATDTQY
few,TRBJ1-1,TRBD1,TRBV4-3,ASSHRQGLGTEAF
few,TRBJ1-5,-,TRBV2,ASSSVGGRGDQPQH
-,TRBJ1-6,-,TRBV9,ASSVGTRNSPLH
-,TRBJ1-1,-,TRBV7-8,ASSLAQRREAF